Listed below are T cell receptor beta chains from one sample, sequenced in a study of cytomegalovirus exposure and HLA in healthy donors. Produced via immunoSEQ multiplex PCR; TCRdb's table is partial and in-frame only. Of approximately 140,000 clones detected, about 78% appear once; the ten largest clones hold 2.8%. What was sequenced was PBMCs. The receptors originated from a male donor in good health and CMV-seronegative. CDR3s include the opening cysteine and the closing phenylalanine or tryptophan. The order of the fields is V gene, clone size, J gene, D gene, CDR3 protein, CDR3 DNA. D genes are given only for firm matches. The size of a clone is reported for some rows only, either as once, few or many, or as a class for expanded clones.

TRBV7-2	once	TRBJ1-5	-	CASSSRGDQPQHF	TGTGCCAGCAGCTCCCGTGGAGATCAGCCCCAGCATTTT
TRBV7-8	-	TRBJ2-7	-	CASRPTGKICEQYF	TGTGCCAGCAGGCCTACCGGGAAGATTTGCGAGCAGTACTTC
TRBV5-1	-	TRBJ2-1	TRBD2	CASSWGTSEAYNEQFF	TGCGCCAGCAGCTGGGGGACTAGCGAGGCGTACAATGAGCAGTTCTTC
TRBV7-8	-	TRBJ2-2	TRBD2	CASSLVPGGRRIPGELFF	TGTGCCAGCAGCTTAGTTCCGGGAGGTCGGAGGATCCCCGGGGAGCTGTTTTTT
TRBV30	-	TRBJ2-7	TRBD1	CAWGPGQGTEQYF	TGTGCCTGGGGACCGGGACAGGGGACCGAGCAGTACTTC
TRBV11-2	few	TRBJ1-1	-	CASSLARDTEAFF	TGTGCCAGCAGCTTAGCCAGGGACACTGAAGCTTTCTTT
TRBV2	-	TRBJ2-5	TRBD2	CASSVVAGGGETQYF	TGTGCCAGCAGTGTTGTAGCGGGAGGTGGGGAGACCCAGTACTTC
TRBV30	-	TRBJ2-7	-	CAWSVVRFYEQYF	TGTGCCTGGAGTGTGGTCAGATTCTACGAGCAGTACTTC
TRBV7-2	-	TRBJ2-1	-	CASSSAKRWGDEQFF	TGTGCCAGCAGCTCCGCAAAGAGGTGGGGCGATGAGCAGTTCTTC
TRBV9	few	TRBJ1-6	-	CASSVDTGHSPLHF	TGTGCCAGCAGCGTAGATACGGGTCACTCACCCCTCCACTTT
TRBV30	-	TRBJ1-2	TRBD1	CAWSPGGGGYTF	TGTGCCTGGAGCCCAGGGGGCGGGGGCTACACCTTC
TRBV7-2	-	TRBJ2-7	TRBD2	CASSLAGSGTPYEQYF	TGTGCCAGCAGCTTAGCGGGTAGCGGGACCCCCTACGAGCAGTACTTC
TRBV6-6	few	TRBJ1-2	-	CASSPPDYGYTF	TGTGCCAGCAGTCCCCCGGACTATGGCTACACCTTC
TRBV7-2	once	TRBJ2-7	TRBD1	CASSLAGTGGYEQYF	TGTGCCAGCAGCTTGGCCGGGACAGGGGGCTACGAGCAGTACTTC